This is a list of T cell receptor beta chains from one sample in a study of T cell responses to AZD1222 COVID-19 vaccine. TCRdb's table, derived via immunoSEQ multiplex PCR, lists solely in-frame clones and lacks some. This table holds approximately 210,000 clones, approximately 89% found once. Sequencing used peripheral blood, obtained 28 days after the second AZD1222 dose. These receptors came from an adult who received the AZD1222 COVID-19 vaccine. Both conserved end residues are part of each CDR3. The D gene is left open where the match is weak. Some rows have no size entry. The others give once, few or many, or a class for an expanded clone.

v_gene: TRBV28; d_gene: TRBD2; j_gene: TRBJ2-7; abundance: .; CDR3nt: TGTGCCAGCAGTTTATGGCGGGAGGTAACCTACGAGCAGTACTTC; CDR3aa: CASSLWREVTYEQYF
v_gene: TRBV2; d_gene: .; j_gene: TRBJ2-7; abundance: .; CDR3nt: TGTGCCAGCAGTGAAGATCGACCCTACGAGCAGTACTTC; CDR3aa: CASSEDRPYEQYF
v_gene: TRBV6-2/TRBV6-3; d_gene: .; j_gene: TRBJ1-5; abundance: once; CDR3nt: TGTGCCAGCAGCCCTAGAGGACCCACGTCCCAGCCCCAGCATTTT; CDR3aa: CASSPRGPTSQPQHF
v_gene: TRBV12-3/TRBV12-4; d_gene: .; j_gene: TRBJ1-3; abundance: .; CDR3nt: TGTGCCAGCAGTTGGGACACAGGAAACACCATATATTTT; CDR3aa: CASSWDTGNTIYF
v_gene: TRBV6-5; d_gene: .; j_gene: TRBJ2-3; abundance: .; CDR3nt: TGTGCCAGCAGTTACTCCGGGACTAGCACAGATACGCAGTATTTT; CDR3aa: CASSYSGTSTDTQYF
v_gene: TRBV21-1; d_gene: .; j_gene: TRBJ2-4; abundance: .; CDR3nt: TGTGCCAGCAGCAAAGGGGAGGGAGTGGTCAAAAACATTCAGTACTTC; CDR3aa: CASSKGEGVVKNIQYF
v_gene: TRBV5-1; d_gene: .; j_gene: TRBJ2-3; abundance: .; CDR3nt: TGCGCCAGCAGCTTGGTTGGGGGAAGCACAGATACGCAGTATTTT; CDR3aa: CASSLVGGSTDTQYF
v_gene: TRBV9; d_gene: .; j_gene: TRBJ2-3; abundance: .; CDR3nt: TGTGCCAGCAGCGTAGCAGGAACGGCTACGCAGTATTTT; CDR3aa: CASSVAGTATQYF
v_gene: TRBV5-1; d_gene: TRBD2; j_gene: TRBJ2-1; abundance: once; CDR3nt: TGCGCCAGCAGCCCCGATAGCGGGAGGGCCATATACAATGAGCAGTTCTTC; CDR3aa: CASSPDSGRAIYNEQFF
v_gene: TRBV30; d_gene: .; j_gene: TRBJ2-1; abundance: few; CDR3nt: TGTGCCTGGAGCTCGCGAGCGCTCACTGGTAATGAGCAGTTCTTC; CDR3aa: CAWSSRALTGNEQFF
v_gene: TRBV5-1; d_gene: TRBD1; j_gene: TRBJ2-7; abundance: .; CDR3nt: TGCGCCAGCAGCTTGCAGGGGGCGAACGACGAGCAGTACTTC; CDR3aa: CASSLQGANDEQYF
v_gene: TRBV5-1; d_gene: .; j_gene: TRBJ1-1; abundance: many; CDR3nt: TGCGCCAGCAGCTTGGGGAGGACCATGAACACTGAAGCTTTCTTT; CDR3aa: CASSLGRTMNTEAFF
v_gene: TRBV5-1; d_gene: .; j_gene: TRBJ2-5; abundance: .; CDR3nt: TGCGCCAGCAGCCCCCTGTGGGTGGAGACCCAGTACTTC; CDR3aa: CASSPLWVETQYF
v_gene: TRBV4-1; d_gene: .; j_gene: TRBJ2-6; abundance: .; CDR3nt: TGCGCCAGCAGCCAAGACCCGGGTGGGGCCAACGTCCTGACTTTC; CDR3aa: CASSQDPGGANVLTF
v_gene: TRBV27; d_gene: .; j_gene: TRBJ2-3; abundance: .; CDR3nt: TGTGCCAGCAGGGAAAGACGGGGAAGGGCAGATACGCAGTATTTT; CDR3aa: CASRERRGRADTQYF
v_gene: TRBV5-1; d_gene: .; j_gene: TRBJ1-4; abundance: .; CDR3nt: TGCGCCAGCAGCTCCGGGACCGCAAATGAAAAACTGTTTTTT; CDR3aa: CASSSGTANEKLFF
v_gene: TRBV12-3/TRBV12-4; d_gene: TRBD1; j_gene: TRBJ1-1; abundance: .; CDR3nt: TGTGCCAGCAGGCGACAGGGTTCGACTGAAGCTTTCTTT; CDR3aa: CASRRQGSTEAFF
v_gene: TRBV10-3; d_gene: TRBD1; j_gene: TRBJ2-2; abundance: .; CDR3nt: TGTGCCATCAGTGGGGGACAGGTCACCGGGGAGCTGTTTTTT; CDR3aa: CAISGGQVTGELFF
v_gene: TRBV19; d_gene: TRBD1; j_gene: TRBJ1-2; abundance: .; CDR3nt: TGTGCCAGTAGTATAGAAGGGACAGGACTCACTAACTATGGCTACACCTTC; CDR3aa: CASSIEGTGLTNYGYTF
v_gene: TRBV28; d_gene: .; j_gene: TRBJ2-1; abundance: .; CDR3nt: TGTGCCAGCAGTTATTCACCGGGACAAATGAGCTCCTACAATGAGCAGTTCTTC; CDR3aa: CASSYSPGQMSSYNEQFF
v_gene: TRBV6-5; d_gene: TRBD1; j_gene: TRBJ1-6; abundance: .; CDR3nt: TGTGCCAGCAGCAAACAGGGGGCTTCACCCCTCCACTTT; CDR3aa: CASSKQGASPLHF
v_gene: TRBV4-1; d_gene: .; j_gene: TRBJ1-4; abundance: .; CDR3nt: TGCGCCAGCAGCCAAGGAGGGGTCGGTGAAAAACTGTTTTTT; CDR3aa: CASSQGGVGEKLFF
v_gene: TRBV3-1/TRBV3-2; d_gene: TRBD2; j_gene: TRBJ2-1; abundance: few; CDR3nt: TGTGCCAGCAGCCCGAGCGGGATATCCTACAATGAGCAGTTCTTC; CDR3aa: CASSPSGISYNEQFF
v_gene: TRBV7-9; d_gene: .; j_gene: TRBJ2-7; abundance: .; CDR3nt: TGTGCCAGCAGCTTTAAACCATGGGGGACTGAGTACGAGCAGTACTTC; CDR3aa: CASSFKPWGTEYEQYF
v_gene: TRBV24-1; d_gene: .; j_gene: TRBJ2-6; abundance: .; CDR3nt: TGTGCCACCAGTGATTTGCGGGGAGCGTATGGGGCCAACGTCCTGACTTTC; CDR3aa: CATSDLRGAYGANVLTF
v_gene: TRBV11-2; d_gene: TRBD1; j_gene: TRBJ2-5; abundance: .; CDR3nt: TGTGCCAGCAGCTTAGTCCCCGGACAGGGATGGATCCGGGAGACCCAGTACTTC; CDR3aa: CASSLVPGQGWIRETQYF
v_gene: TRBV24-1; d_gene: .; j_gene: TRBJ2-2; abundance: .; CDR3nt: TGTGCCACCAGTGACGATAGCACCGGGGAGCTGTTTTTT; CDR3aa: CATSDDSTGELFF